One sample yielded the 12 T cell receptor beta chains listed below, sequenced in a study of cytomegalovirus exposure and HLA in healthy donors. The assay was immunoSEQ multiplex PCR, and TCRdb's table has in-frame clones only and misses some. In the table there are 280,000 or so clones, roughly 90% of which are singletons. Sequences were obtained from PBMCs. These receptors came from a woman between 18 and 29 years old in good health and CMV-seronegative.

V and J are TRBV5-6 and TRBJ2-2; tentative D call: TRBD1 (6 bases). Germline CDR1 SGHDT, CDR2 YYEEEE. Trimming pared 4 bases from V and 7 bases from J, leaving 20 bases between. The CDR3 runs 16 residues. DNA for the CDR3: TGTGCCAGCAGCCGAAAAGAGACAGGTCGTATCGGGGAGCTGTTTTTT. Translating gives CASSRKETGRIGELFF.

V usage is TRBV12-5 and J usage is TRBJ2-3, with 7 nucleotides matching TRBD2. Trimming cost V 6 bases and J 5 bases; bases outside gene matches: 14. The germline V gene has CDR1 LGHNT and CDR2 FRNRAP. The CDR3 contains 16 residues. In DNA, the CDR3 is TGTGCTAGTGGACCCACGAAGCGGGATAGAGGAGATACGCAGTATTTT. Translated: CASGPTKRDRGDTQYF.

CDR3 residues: CASTGDREPPYEQYF. The DNA of the CDR3 is TGTGCCAGCACCGGGGACAGGGAACCACCCTACGAGCAGTACTTC. This rearrangement joins TRBV6-1 to TRBJ2-7; 9 bases are a match to TRBD1. The germline CDR1 and CDR2 sequences are MNHNS and SASEGT. V trimming: 7 bases; J trimming: 2 bases; junction bases outside the gene matches: 9. This CDR3 comprises 15 residues.

The CDR3 DNA is TGTGCCAGCAGCTCCATACAGGGGGTTGCGAGGGGGCGGGGGCCAGAGCAGTTCTTC. It specifies CASSSIQGVARGRGPEQFF. V is TRBV11-2 and J is TRBJ2-1, with a weak D call TRBD1 (8 bases). The CDR3 contains 19 residues. The germline CDR1 and CDR2 sequences are SGHAT and FQNNGV. The V and J ends lost 4 bases and 10 bases respectively, with 32 bases between them.

The rearrangement uses TRBV7-7 and TRBJ1-1, with D perhaps TRBD1 (5 bases). The germline V gene encodes CDR1 SSHAT and CDR2 FNYEAQ (reference sequence). Trimming removed 5 bases from V and 1 base from J, with 8 bases in between. This CDR3 comprises 13 residues. The CDR3 region has the DNA TGTGCCAGCAGCGCCGACAGGAACACTGAAGCTTTCTTT. It specifies CASSADRNTEAFF.

The gene calls are TRBV27 and TRBJ2-7; D might be TRBD1 (5 bases). V was shortened by 6 bases and J by 5 bases, with 14 bases between the two germline ends. The CDR3 totals 13 residues. Germline assignment: CDR1 MNHEY and CDR2 SMNVEV (reference sequence). In DNA, the CDR3 is TGTGCCAGCAGCTCTGCAGGGTACCACGAGCAGTACTTC. Translating it yields CASSSAGYHEQYF.

The rearrangement uses TRBV27 and TRBJ2-7; TRBD2 is a possible D gene (6 bases). The CDR3 runs 16 residues. From germline, CDR1 is MNHEY and CDR2 SMNVEV (reference sequence). Trimming cost V 3 bases and J 3 bases, with 18 bases left between them. Here the CDR3 reads CASSLVGTRGDYEQYF. The CDR3 DNA is TGTGCCAGCAGTTTGGTCGGAACTCGCGGGGACTACGAGCAGTACTTC.

The gene calls are TRBV18 and TRBJ1-2; 8 bases fit TRBD1. This CDR3 has 14 residues. Trimming took 3 bases from V and 6 from J; bases not matched to a gene: 6. CDR1 and CDR2 (germline): KGHSH, LQKENI. CDR3 sequence: CASSPGQAWNGYTF. DNA of the CDR3: TGTGCCAGCTCACCGGGACAGGCATGGAATGGCTACACCTTC.

V usage is TRBV18 and J usage is TRBJ2-7, with D tentatively TRBD1 (7 bases). CDR1 KGHSH and CDR2 LQKENI come from the germline V gene. There are 14 residues in the CDR3. The ends were cut back, 4 bases at V and 0 bases at J, with 10 bases in the middle. The CDR3: CASSRRGDSYEQYF. The CDR3 DNA follows: TGTGCCAGCTCACGCAGGGGGGACTCCTACGAGCAGTACTTC.

This chain links TRBV15 with TRBJ2-2, with D tentatively TRBD2 (6 bases). The V gene's germline CDR1 is LNHNV and CDR2 YYDKDF (reference sequence). The CDR3 runs 15 residues. V lost 3 bases to trimming and J lost 6 bases, with 14 bases between them. The DNA for the CDR3 is TGTGCCACCAGCAGTAGGAGGGATTTGGCCGGGGAGCTGTTTTTT. Translating it yields CATSSRRDLAGELFF.

V and J are TRBV28 and TRBJ1-5; D not certain. The V and J ends lost 3 bases and 7 bases respectively, with 4 bases between them. Germline CDR1 and CDR2: MDHEN and SYDVKM. The CDR3 is 11 residues long. The CDR3 bases are TGTGCCAGCAGTTTGGGCCAGCCCCAGCATTTT. The encoded protein is CASSLGQPQHF.

CDR3 amino acids: CASSYTRAGIGEQYF. CDR3 in DNA: TGTGCCAGCAGTTACACCAGGGCGGGAATCGGAGAGCAGTACTTC. V and J are TRBV6-5 and TRBJ2-7, with D perhaps TRBD2 (6 bases). V dropped 2 bases and J dropped 7 bases, with 18 bases sitting between them. The CDR3 is 15 residues long. The germline gives CDR1 MNHEY, CDR2 SVGAGI.